This T cell receptor (beta chain) came from a study of chemoradiotherapy in HPV16-positive cancers. Study results and limitations: In HPV16-positive patients, HPV-responsive T-cell expansion tracked better recurrence-free survival. Candidate HPV-specific clones and E7-related TCR motifs grew in tumor during treatment.

The length of the CDR3 is 13 residues. Losses at the gene ends were 1 base for V and 7 bases for J; bases not matched to a gene: 6. The germline CDR1 and CDR2 sequences are SQVTM and ANQGSEA. Comment on this clone: What it recognizes is unknown.

Over chemoradiotherapy, repertoires were sampled more than once. Data came from immunoSEQ multiplex PCR; TCRdb stores just in-frame clones and leaves some out. Here the sample spans several thousand clones, about 86% being singletons. The TCR sequence derives from a human donor with HPV-associated anogenital cancer. This chain connects TRBV29-1 to TRBJ2-5, with TRBD2 matching 7 bases. Sequences were derived from blood, sampled from a patient who underwent chemoradiotherapy. The CDR3 DNA reads as TGCAGCGTTGAAGCGGGGGGAAAGGTGACCCAGTACTTC. Its protein product is CSVEAGGKVTQYF.